This entry is about one T cell receptor beta chain. Original data processing: Counts of nucleated cells, estimated from reference gene primer amplification, were obtained. Using immunoSEQ multiplex PCR, the repertoire was profiled, and TCRdb retains in-frame clones only, with some absent. V and J calls and clone size are as listed in that table; D and trimming were resolved from the DNA. The data contain 100,000 to 120,000 clones, about 88% of them seen just once; the ten biggest clones take up around 8.4%. The CDR3 runs 16 residues. This sample is drawn from a study of blood T cell repertoires in COVID-19. Whole-study context: Samples came from the United States, Italy and Spain, spanning acute and convalescent COVID-19. From T cells, B-cell-depleted T cells, or PBMCs came the material, which was cDNA or gDNA.

The receptor was isolated from a woman aged 70-85 years who had recovered from COVID-19. The chain couples TRBV21-1 to TRBJ2-1; the listed D gene, TRBD1, was not tested against the DNA. TRBV21-1 is deemed a pseudogene. The sequenced material came from peripheral blood. In nucleotides, the CDR3 is TGTGCCAGCAGCGGGGCCAGGGGCGGGCCAAACAATGAGCAGTTCTTC. Translation gives CASSGARGGPNNEQFF.